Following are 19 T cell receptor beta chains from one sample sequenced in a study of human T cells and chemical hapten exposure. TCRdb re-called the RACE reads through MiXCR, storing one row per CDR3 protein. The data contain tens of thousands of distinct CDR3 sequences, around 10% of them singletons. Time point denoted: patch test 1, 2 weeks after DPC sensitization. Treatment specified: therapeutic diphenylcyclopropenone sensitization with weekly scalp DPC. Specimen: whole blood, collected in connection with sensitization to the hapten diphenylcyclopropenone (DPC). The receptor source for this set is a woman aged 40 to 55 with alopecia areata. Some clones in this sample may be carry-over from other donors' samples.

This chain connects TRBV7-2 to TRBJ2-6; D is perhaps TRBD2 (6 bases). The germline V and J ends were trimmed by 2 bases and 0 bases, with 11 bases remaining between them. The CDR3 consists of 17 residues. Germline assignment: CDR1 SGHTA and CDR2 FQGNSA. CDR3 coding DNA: TGTGCCAGCAGCTTACGGGAGACTAGCTCTGGGGCCAACGTCCTGACTTTC. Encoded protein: CASSLRETSSGANVLTF.

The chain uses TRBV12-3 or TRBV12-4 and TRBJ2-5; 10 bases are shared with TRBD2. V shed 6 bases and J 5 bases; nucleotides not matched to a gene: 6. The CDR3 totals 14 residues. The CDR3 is CASRQRGGRETQYF. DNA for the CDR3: TGTGCCAGCAGGCAGCGGGGGGGCCGGGAGACCCAGTACTTC.

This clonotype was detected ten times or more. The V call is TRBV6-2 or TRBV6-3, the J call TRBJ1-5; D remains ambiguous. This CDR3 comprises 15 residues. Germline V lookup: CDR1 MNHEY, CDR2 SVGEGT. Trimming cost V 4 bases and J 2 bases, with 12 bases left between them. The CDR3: CASSSRTQGNQPQHF. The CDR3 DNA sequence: TGTGCCAGCAGTTCCAGGACTCAAGGCAATCAGCCCCAGCATTTT.

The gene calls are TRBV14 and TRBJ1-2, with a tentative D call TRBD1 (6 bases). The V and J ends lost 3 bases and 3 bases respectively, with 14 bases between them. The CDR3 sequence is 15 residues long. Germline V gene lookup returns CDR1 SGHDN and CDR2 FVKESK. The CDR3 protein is CASSQGTGGYYGYTF. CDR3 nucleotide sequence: TGTGCCAGCAGCCAGGGGACGGGGGGCTACTATGGCTACACCTTC.

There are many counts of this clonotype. For the CDR3, the DNA is TGTGCCAGCAGCTTAGTAAGGGGGCCGGGGCGCGGCTACACCTTC. It encodes CASSLVRGPGRGYTF. V usage is TRBV11-2 and J usage is TRBJ1-2, with 7 bases that match TRBD1. J was trimmed by 8 bases and V by 1 base; bases with no gene match: 10. The CDR3 has 15 amino acids. The germline V gene encodes CDR1 SGHAT and CDR2 FQNNGV.

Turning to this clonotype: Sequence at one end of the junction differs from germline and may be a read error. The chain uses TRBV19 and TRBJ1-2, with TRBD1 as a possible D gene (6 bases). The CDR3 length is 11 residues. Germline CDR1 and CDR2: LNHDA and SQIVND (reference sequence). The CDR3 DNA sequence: TGCTTGTCAAGGGGGGGCTATGGCTACACCTTC. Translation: CLSRGGYGYTF. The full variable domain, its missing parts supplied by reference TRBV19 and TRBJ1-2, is DGGITQSPKYLFRKEGQNVTLSCEQNLNHDAMYWYRQDPGQGLRLIYYSQIVNDFQKGDIAEGYSVSREKKESFPLTVTSAQKNPTAFYLCLSRGGYGYTFGSGTRLTVV.

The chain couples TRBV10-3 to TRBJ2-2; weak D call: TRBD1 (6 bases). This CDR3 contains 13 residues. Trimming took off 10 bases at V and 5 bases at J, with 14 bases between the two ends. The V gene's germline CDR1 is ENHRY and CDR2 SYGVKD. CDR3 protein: CATDRTNTGELFF. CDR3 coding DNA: TGTGCCACTGACAGGACCAATACCGGGGAGCTGTTTTTT.

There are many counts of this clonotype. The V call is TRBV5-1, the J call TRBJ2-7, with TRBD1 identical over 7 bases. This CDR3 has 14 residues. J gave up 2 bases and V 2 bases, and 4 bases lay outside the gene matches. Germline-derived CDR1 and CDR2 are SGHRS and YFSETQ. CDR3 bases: TGCGCCAGCAGCTTCGGACAGGCGACCTACGAGCAGTACTTC. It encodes CASSFGQATYEQYF.

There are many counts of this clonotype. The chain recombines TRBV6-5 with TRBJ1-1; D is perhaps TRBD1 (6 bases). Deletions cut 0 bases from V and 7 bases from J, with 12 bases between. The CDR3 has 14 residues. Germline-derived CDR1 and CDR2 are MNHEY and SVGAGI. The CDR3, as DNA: TGTGCCAGCAGTTACTCACAGCAGGGGATTGAAGCTTTCTTT. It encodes CASSYSQQGIEAFF.

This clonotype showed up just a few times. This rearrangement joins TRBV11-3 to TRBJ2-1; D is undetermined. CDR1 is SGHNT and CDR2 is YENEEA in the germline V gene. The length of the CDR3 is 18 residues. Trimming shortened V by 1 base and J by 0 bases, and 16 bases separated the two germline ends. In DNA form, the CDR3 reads TGTGCCAGCAGCTTAGGAGGCCAAGGCCAGAGCTCCTACAATGAGCAGTTCTTC. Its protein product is CASSLGGQGQSSYNEQFF.

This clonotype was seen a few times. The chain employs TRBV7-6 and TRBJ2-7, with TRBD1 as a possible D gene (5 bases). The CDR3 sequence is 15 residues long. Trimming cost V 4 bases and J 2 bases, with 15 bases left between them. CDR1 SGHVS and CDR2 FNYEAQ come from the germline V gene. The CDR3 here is CASSSGPRVTYEQYF. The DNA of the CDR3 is TGTGCCAGCAGCTCCGGCCCCAGGGTTACCTACGAGCAGTACTTC.

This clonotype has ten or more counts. Written as DNA, the CDR3 is TGCGCCAGCAGAGAGACAGGGGGCTCCTACGAGCAGTACTTC. Encoded protein: CASRETGGSYEQYF. This chain uses TRBV10-2 with TRBJ2-7; 9 positions match TRBD1. The CDR3 is 14 amino acids. J gave up 0 bases and V 6 bases, and 3 bases lay outside the gene matches. Germline assignment: CDR1 WSHSY and CDR2 SAAADI.

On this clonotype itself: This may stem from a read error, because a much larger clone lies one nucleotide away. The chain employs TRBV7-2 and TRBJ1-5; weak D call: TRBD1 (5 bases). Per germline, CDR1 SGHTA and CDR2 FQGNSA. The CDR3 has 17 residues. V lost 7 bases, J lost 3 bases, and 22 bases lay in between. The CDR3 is CASTMDGARRNNQPQHF. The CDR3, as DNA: TGTGCCAGCACCATGGACGGGGCACGCAGGAACAATCAGCCCCAGCATTTT.

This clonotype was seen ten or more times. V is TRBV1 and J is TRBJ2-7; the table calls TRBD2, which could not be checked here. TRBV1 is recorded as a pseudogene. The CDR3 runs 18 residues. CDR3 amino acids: CTSSQAISGGTSSYEQYF. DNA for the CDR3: TGCACCAGCAGCCAAGCGATTAGCGGGGGTACCAGCTCCTACGAGCAGTACTTC.

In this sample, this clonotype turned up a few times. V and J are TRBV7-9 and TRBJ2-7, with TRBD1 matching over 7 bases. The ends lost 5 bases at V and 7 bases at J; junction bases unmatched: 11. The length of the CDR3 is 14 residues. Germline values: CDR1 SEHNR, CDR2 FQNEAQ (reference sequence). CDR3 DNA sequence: TGTGCCAGCAGCGGCCGGAAGGGGGCCGAAGAGCAGTACTTC. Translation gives CASSGRKGAEEQYF.

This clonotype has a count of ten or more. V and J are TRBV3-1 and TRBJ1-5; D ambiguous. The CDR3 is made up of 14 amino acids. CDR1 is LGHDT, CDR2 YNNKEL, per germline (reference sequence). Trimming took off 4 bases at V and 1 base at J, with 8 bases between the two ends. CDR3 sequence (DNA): TGTGCCAGCAGCCTGACTATGAGCAATCAGCCCCAGCATTTT. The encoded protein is CASSLTMSNQPQHF.

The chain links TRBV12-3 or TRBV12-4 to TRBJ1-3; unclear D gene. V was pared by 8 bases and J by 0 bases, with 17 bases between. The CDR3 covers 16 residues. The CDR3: CASVRPGSVSGNTIYF. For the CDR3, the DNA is TGTGCCAGCGTCCGGCCGGGGTCGGTCTCTGGAAACACCATATATTTT.

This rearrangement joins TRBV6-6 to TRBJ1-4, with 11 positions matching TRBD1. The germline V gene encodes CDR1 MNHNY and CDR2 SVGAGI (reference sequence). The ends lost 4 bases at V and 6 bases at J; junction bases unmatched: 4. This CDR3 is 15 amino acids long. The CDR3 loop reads CASSSPGQGDEKLFF. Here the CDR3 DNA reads TGTGCCAGCAGTTCTCCGGGACAGGGGGATGAAAAACTGTTTTTT.

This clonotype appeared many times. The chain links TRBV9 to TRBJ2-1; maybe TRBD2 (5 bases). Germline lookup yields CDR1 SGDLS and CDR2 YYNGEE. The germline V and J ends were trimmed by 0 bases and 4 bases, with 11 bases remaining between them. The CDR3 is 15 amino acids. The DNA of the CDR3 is TGTGCCAGCAGCGTAGTAAGCGGCATATACAATGAGCAGTTCTTC. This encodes CASSVVSGIYNEQFF.